The 6 T cell receptor beta chains below come from one sample, sequenced in a study of beta chain features in type 1 diabetes. The investigators reverse transcribed all of the isolated RNA, so they sequenced expressed TCRB transcripts. Produced via immunoSEQ multiplex PCR; TCRdb's table is partial and in-frame only. In the table there are 300,000 to 400,000 clones, approximately 12% of which are singletons. The specimen sequenced was naive CD4+ T cells from blood. The receptors originated from a man aged 18 to 30 in good health.

The chain employs TRBV5-4 and TRBJ2-7; 9 bases are a match to TRBD1. Looked up from germline, CDR1 is SGHNT and CDR2 is YYREEE (reference sequence). CDR3 length: 15 amino acids. The ends lost 3 bases at V and 2 bases at J; junction bases unmatched: 6. The DNA of the CDR3 is TGTGCCAGCAGCTATCCGGGACAGGGTACCTACGAGCAGTACTTC. It is translated as CASSYPGQGTYEQYF.

The sample holds a few counts of this clone. The rearrangement links TRBV7-2 to TRBJ2-3, with 8 bases identical to TRBD2. CDR1 and CDR2 (germline): SGHTA, FQGNSA. This CDR3 has 15 amino acids. V lost 5 bases and J lost 4; bases outside the gene matches: 8. CDR3 DNA: TGTGCCAGCAGCGCCGGGGGGGCGCGTGCAGATACGCAGTATTTT. This encodes CASSAGGARADTQYF.

This clone was found a few times. The chain links TRBV4-3 to TRBJ2-3; 10 nucleotides line up with TRBD2. Germline V CDR1 and CDR2: LGHNA, YSLEER. After removal of 6 bases from V and 3 bases from J, the junction contained 9 bases not matched to a gene. The CDR3 consists of 16 residues. The CDR3 DNA reads as TGCGCCAGCAGTTTGGCTAGCGGGAGAAGTACAGATACGCAGTATTTT. Translating gives CASSLASGRSTDTQYF.

This clone was detected a few times. The chain employs TRBV10-3 and TRBJ1-2; no definite D call. This CDR3 has 15 amino acids. CDR1 ENHRY and CDR2 SYGVKD come from the germline V gene. The germline V and J ends were trimmed by 0 bases and 3 bases, with 11 bases remaining between them. The DNA for the CDR3 is TGTGCCATCAGTGAGTCGATGGCGGAATACTATGGCTACACCTTC. Its translation is CAISESMAEYYGYTF.

This clone was seen more than once but under ten times. The chain joins TRBV7-8 to TRBJ2-6, with 7 bases identical to TRBD2. V was pared by 4 bases and J by 3 bases, with 9 bases of the junction left unmatched. The CDR3 contains 17 residues. CDR1 and CDR2 (germline): SGHVS, FQNEAQ. In DNA form, the CDR3 reads TGTGCCAGCAGCTCACGGCGGGGGTTAGGTGGGGCCAACGTCCTGACTTTC. Its translation is CASSSRRGLGGANVLTF. The full variable domain, its missing parts supplied by reference TRBV7-8 and TRBJ2-6, is GAGVSQSPRYKVAKRGQDVALRCDPISGHVSLFWYQQALGQGPEFLTYFQNEAQLDKSGLPSDRFFAERPEGSVSTLKIQRTQQEDSAVYLCASSSRRGLGGANVLTFGAGSRLTVL.

This clone was counted only a few times. J is TRBJ2-7 and V is TRBV6-6; possibly TRBD1 for D (5 bases). This CDR3 contains 13 residues. Germline-derived CDR1 and CDR2 are MNHNY and SVGAGI (reference sequence). With 6 bases removed from V and 1 base from J, the gap between germline ends came to 10 bases. Written as DNA, the CDR3 is TGTGCCAGCAGAGGCGCAGGGTCCTACGAGCAGTACTTC. It codes for CASRGAGSYEQYF.